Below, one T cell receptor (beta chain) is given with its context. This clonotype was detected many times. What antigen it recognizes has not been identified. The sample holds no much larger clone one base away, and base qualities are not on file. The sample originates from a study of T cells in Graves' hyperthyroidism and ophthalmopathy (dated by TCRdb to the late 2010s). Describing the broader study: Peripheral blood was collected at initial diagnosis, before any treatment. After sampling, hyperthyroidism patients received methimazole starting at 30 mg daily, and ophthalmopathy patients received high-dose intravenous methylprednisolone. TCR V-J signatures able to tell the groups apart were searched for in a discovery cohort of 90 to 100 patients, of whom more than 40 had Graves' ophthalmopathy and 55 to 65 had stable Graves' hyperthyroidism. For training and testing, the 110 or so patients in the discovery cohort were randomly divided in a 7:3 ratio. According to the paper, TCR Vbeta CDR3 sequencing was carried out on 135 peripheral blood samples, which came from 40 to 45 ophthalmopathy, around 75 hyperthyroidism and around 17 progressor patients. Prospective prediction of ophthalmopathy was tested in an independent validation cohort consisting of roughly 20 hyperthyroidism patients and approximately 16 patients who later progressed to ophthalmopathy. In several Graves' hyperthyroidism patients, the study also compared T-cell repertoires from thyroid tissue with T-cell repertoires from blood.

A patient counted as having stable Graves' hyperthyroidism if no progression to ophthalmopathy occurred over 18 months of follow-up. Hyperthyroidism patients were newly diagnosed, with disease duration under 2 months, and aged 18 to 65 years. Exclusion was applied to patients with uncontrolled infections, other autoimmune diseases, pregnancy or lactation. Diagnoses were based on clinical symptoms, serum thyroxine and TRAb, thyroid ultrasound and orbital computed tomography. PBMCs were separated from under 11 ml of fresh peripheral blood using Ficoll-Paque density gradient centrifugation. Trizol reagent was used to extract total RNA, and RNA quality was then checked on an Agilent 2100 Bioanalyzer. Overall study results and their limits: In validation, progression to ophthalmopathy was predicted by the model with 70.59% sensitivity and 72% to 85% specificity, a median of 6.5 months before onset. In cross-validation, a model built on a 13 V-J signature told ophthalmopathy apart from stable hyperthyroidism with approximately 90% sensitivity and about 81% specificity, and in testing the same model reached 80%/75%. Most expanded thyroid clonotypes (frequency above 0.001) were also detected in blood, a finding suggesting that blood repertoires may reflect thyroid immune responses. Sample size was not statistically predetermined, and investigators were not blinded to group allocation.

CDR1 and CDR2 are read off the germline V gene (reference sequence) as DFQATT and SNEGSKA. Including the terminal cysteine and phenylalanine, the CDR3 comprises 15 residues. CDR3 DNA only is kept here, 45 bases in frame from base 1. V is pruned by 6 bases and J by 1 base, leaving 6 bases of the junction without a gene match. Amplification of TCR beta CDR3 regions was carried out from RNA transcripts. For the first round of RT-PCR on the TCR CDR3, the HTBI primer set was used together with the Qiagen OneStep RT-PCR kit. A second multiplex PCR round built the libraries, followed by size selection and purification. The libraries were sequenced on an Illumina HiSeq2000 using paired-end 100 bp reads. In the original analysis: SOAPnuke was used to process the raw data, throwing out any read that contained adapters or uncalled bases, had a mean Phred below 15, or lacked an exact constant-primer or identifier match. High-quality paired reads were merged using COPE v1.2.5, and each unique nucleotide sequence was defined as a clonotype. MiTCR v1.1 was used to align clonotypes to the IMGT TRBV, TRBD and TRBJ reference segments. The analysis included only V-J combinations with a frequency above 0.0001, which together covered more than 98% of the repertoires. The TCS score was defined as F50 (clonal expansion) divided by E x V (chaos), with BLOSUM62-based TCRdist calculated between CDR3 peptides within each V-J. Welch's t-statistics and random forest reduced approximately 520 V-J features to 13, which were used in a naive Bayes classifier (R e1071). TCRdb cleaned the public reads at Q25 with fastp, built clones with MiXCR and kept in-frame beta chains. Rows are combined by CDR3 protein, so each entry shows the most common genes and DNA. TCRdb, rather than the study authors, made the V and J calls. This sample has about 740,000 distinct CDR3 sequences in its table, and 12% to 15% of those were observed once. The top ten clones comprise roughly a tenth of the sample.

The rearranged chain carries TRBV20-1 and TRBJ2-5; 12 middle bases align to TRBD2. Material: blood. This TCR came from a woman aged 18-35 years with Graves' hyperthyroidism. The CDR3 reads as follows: CSAPTSGRGQETQYF. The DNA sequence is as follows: TGCAGTGCCCCGACTAGCGGGAGAGGCCAAGAGACCCAGTACTTC.